This T cell receptor beta chain was documented in a study of tissue T cells after allogeneic stem cell transplantation. Overall study results and limits: Only a limited share of tissue TCRs appeared in blood or spleen.

Survey-depth TCRbeta CDR3 sequencing reported V/J genes and productive frequencies. TCRdb's copy holds only in-frame clones and misses some; the assay was immunoSEQ multiplex PCR. The sample yields roughly 3,600 clones, about 59% seen once. This CDR3 spans 15 amino acids. V was clipped by 2 bases and J by 1 base, with 10 bases between them. Germline V gene lookup returns CDR1 SGHTA and CDR2 FQGNSA. With respect to this clone: Its matching antigen is unknown.

The chain carries TRBV7-2 and TRBJ2-3, with D perhaps matching TRBD1 or TRBD2 (5 bases each). This clonotype originated in a male donor aged 60 or over with lung cancer. Sequencing used tissue from the ileum, obtained at autopsy. CDR3 amino acids: CASSLIQGGTDTQYF. CDR3 sequence (DNA): TGTGCCAGCAGCTTAATCCAGGGAGGCACAGATACGCAGTATTTT.